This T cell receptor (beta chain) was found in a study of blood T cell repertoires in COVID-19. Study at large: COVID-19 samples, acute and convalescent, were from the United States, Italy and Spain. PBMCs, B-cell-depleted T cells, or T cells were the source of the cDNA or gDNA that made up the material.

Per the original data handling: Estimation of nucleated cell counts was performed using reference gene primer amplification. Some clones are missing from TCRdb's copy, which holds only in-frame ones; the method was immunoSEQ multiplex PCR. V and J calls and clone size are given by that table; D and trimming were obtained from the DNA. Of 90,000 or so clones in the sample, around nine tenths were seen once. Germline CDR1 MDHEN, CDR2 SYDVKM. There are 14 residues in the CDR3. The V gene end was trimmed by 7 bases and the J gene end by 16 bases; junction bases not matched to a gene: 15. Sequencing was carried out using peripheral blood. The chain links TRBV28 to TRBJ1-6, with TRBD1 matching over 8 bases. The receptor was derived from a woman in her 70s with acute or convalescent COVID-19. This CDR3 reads CASKQGGGPDLLHF. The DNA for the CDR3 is TGTGCCAGCAAACAGGGGGGCGGACCCGACCTTCTCCACTTT.